The 20 T cell receptor beta chains below all came from one sample that was sequenced in a study of shared clonotypes between healthy human individuals. Naive CD8 cells comprised CD45RO-negative, CCR7-positively selected cells, excluding terminally differentiated effector memory CD45RA+ cells. Assay used: immunoSEQ multiplex PCR; TCRdb lists only in-frame clones, some missing. The sample comprises roughly 570,000 clones, roughly 98% of which are singletons, and 0.25% to 0.35% rests with the top ten. Material: naive CD8+ T cells sorted from blood. The receptor source for this set is a man between 25 and 39 years old in good health.

The chain couples TRBV11-2 to TRBJ2-1; the D gene could be TRBD1 or TRBD2 (5 bases each). Germline CDR1 and CDR2: SGHAT and FQNNGV. This CDR3 has 15 amino acids. V lost 8 bases to trimming and J lost 0 bases, with 14 bases between them. CDR3 region: CASLPWGSSYNEQFF. The CDR3 nucleotides read TGTGCCAGCCTCCCATGGGGGAGCTCCTACAATGAGCAGTTCTTC. Full variable domain (rest looked up from reference TRBV11-2 and TRBJ2-1): EAGVAQSPRYKIIEKRQSVAFWCNPISGHATLYWYQQILGQGPKLLIQFQNNGVVDDSQLPKDRFSAERLKGVDSTLKIQPAKLEDSAVYLCASLPWGSSYNEQFFGPGTRLTVL.

This sequence joins TRBV5-5 and TRBJ1-2; D remains ambiguous. The CDR3 is made up of 11 amino acids. Deletions cut 5 bases from V and 6 bases from J, with 8 bases between. From germline, CDR1 is SGHKS and CDR2 YYEKEE (reference sequence). Here the CDR3 reads CASSMEDGYTF. The CDR3 DNA follows: TGTGCCAGCAGTATGGAGGATGGCTACACCTTC.

The rearrangement joins TRBV27 to TRBJ2-7, with TRBD1 as a possible D gene (5 bases). With 10 bases removed from V and 4 bases from J, the gap between germline ends came to 17 bases. Germline V CDR1 and CDR2: MNHEY, SMNVEV (reference sequence). CDR3 length equals 13 residues. The CDR3 loop reads CATLGASRYEQYF. The DNA of the CDR3 is TGTGCCACCTTAGGGGCGTCTCGGTACGAGCAGTACTTC.

The J gene is TRBJ2-5, the V gene TRBV7-9; perhaps TRBD1 as D (5 bases). V lost 7 bases to trimming and J lost 5 bases, with 17 bases between them. This CDR3 is 14 amino acids long. Per the germline V gene, CDR1 is SEHNR and CDR2 is FQNEAQ (reference sequence). CDR3 region: CASTRPGPWETQYF. CDR3 DNA sequence: TGTGCCAGCACCCGCCCAGGGCCTTGGGAGACCCAGTACTTC.

The V call is TRBV2, the J call TRBJ2-5; 8 bases are a match to TRBD2. From germline, CDR1 is SNHLY and CDR2 FYNNEI. The V gene end was trimmed by 5 bases and the J gene end by 0 bases; junction bases not matched to a gene: 8. The CDR3 consists of 16 residues. In nucleotides, the CDR3 is TGTGCCAGCAGTTTCAGCGGGGGTACCCACCAAGAGACCCAGTACTTC. This codes for CASSFSGGTHQETQYF.

This clone was found once. The V call is TRBV5-4, the J call TRBJ1-2, with D maybe TRBD1 (5 bases). Germline V gives CDR1 SGHNT, CDR2 YYREEE (reference sequence). V lost 3 bases to trimming and J lost 4 bases, with 19 bases between them. CDR3 length equals 16 residues. The CDR3 nucleotides read TGTGCCAGCAGCTCGGGGGACGGTTTAATTATCTATGGCTACACCTTC. This gives the protein CASSSGDGLIIYGYTF. Filled out from reference TRBV5-4 and TRBJ1-2, the complete variable domain reads ETGVTQSPTHLIKTRGQQVTLRCSSQSGHNTVSWYQQALGQGPQFIFQYYREEENGRGNFPPRFSGLQFPNYSSELNVNALELDDSALYLCASSSGDGLIIYGYTFGSGTRLTVV.

This chain uses TRBV27 with TRBJ2-7, with 8 positions matching TRBD1. With 7 bases clipped from V and 2 bases from J, the junction kept 7 bases outside the gene matches. Germline V gene data show CDR1 as MNHEY and CDR2 as SMNVEV (reference sequence). The CDR3 is 14 amino acids. The CDR3, as DNA: TGTGCCAGCACCTCGACAGGGGTCCCCTACGAGCAGTACTTC. It encodes CASTSTGVPYEQYF.

V usage is TRBV6-5 and J usage is TRBJ2-3; D unresolved. The germline V and J ends were trimmed by 6 bases and 6 bases, with 19 bases remaining between them. The CDR3 spans 15 residues. Per the germline V gene, CDR1 is MNHEY and CDR2 is SVGAGI. The CDR3: CASSPAGGLGDTQYF. The CDR3 DNA follows: TGTGCCAGCAGCCCAGCCGGTGGTCTTGGGGATACGCAGTATTTT.

This clone appeared a single time. This rearrangement joins TRBV19 to TRBJ1-5; weak D call: TRBD1 (5 bases). The V and J ends lost 5 bases and 0 bases respectively, with 11 bases between them. The V gene's germline CDR1 is LNHDA and CDR2 SQIVND (reference sequence). The CDR3 sequence is 15 residues long. CDR3 region: CASSVGHYSNQPQHF. The CDR3 nucleotides read TGTGCCAGTAGTGTCGGACACTATAGCAATCAGCCCCAGCATTTT.

For this clone: In the same sample, other DNA sequences code for this CDR3. The rearrangement links TRBV28 to TRBJ2-1; D uncertain. V dropped 5 bases and J dropped 0 bases, with 2 bases sitting between them. The V gene's germline CDR1 is MDHEN and CDR2 SYDVKM. This CDR3 contains 12 residues. The CDR3: CASSRSYNEQFF. The CDR3 DNA sequence: TGTGCCAGCAGTCGCTCCTACAATGAGCAGTTCTTC.

The DNA of the CDR3 is TGTGCCACCAGCAGAGACCGTTTGGGGGAAAACTATGGCTACACCTTC. Protein product: CATSRDRLGENYGYTF. The chain has TRBV15 and TRBJ1-2, with D perhaps matching TRBD1 (5 bases). Trimming stripped 0 bases from V and 2 bases from J, with 13 bases between. Germline CDR1 and CDR2: LNHNV and YYDKDF (reference sequence). This CDR3 has 16 amino acids.

V usage is TRBV19 and J usage is TRBJ2-2, with a tentative D call TRBD2 (6 bases). V lost 4 bases and J lost 5, with 11 bases in between. Germline values: CDR1 LNHDA, CDR2 SQIVND (reference sequence). The CDR3 covers 14 residues. The CDR3 region is CASSTRLVTGELFF. CDR3 nucleotides: TGTGCCAGTAGTACTCGACTAGTGACCGGGGAGCTGTTTTTT.

The chain joins TRBV9 to TRBJ2-7; 7 bases are a match to TRBD1. Germline lookup yields CDR1 SGDLS and CDR2 YYNGEE. Losses at the gene ends were 3 bases for V and 7 bases for J; bases not matched to a gene: 4. This CDR3 has 12 amino acids. The CDR3 DNA sequence: TGTGCCAGCAGCGCAAGGGGGCGTGAGCAGTACTTC. Protein sequence: CASSARGREQYF.

The rearrangement joins TRBV11-2 to TRBJ2-7; D is unresolved. Trimming removed 3 bases at V and 2 bases at J, with 11 bases between. The CDR3 totals 14 residues. In germline, CDR1 is SGHAT, CDR2 FQNNGV. CDR3 sequence reads: CASSFADGPYEQYF. The CDR3 bases are TGTGCCAGCAGCTTTGCGGATGGCCCCTACGAGCAGTACTTC.

This rearrangement joins TRBV7-6 to TRBJ2-1, with D perhaps assigned TRBD1 or TRBD2 (6 bases each). There are 15 residues in the CDR3. Trimming removed 5 bases at V and 2 bases at J, with 13 bases between. Germline V gene lookup returns CDR1 SGHVS and CDR2 FNYEAQ. CDR3: CASSRAEGAYNEQFF. DNA of the CDR3: TGTGCCAGCAGCAGGGCGGAGGGGGCCTACAATGAGCAGTTCTTC.

This rearrangement joins TRBV4-2 to TRBJ2-7; perhaps TRBD1 as D (6 bases). This CDR3 contains 14 residues. CDR1 LGHNA and CDR2 YNFKEQ come from the germline V gene. The V and J ends lost 4 bases and 2 bases respectively, with 12 bases between them. The CDR3 here is CASSLQDSPYEQYF. In DNA form, the CDR3 reads TGTGCCAGCAGCCTACAGGACAGCCCCTACGAGCAGTACTTC.

The V and J genes are TRBV19 and TRBJ1-5; 7 nucleotides agree with TRBD1. V dropped 0 bases and J dropped 1; count of bases not matched to a gene: 18. Germline V lookup: CDR1 LNHDA, CDR2 SQIVND (reference sequence). There are 21 residues in the CDR3. CDR3 DNA sequence: TGTGCCAGTAGTATAGAGAGGGAGACAGGGAAGATCGGTGGGAGCAATCAGCCCCAGCATTTT. This codes for CASSIERETGKIGGSNQPQHF.

The chain joins TRBV27 to TRBJ2-5; TRBD2 agrees at 11 bases. This CDR3 comprises 14 residues. Germline V CDR1 and CDR2: MNHEY, SMNVEV (reference sequence). The V segment lost 7 bases and the J segment 4 bases; nucleotides outside the gene matches: 5. CDR3 loop: CASKRLAGLETQYF. The CDR3 region has the DNA TGTGCCAGCAAGAGACTAGCGGGATTAGAGACCCAGTACTTC.

The chain employs TRBV4-3 and TRBJ2-3; TRBD2 aligns across 7 bases. The CDR3 is 14 residues long. CDR1 is LGHNA and CDR2 is YSLEER in the germline V gene. Trimming removed 3 bases from V and 0 bases from J; junction bases left unmatched: 0. CDR3 in DNA: TGCGCCAGCAGCCAGCGGGAGAGCACAGATACGCAGTATTTT. It translates to CASSQRESTDTQYF.

The chain couples TRBV7-2 to TRBJ2-2; D perhaps matches TRBD1 (5 bases). Germline CDR1 is SGHTA and CDR2 is FQGNSA. V gave up 5 bases and J gave up 3 bases, with 10 bases separating them. This CDR3 is built from 14 residues. In DNA form, the CDR3 reads TGTGCCAGCAGCCCAGGGCCTTACACCGGGGAGCTGTTTTTT. Its translation: CASSPGPYTGELFF.